This TCR beta chain was sequenced in a study of T cells in narcolepsy (dated 2018 in TCRdb). With respect to the entire study: The study enrolled patients with narcolepsy type 1 or type 2 (NT1, NT2) together with healthy control donors. The study used TCR Vbeta sequencing to track clonotypes in blood and CSF while looking for autoreactive T cells in narcolepsy patients that target self-antigens of hypocretin neurons (hypocretin, TRIB2). Beyond this particular receptor, the publication reports: According to the report, autoreactive clonotypes were detected serially in the blood of the same patients and of different patients, but not in healthy controls. In plots comparing CSF and blood CD4+ T cell clonotypes from the same patient, HCRT-specific and TRIB2-specific autoreactive clonotypes were highlighted. Patients and controls had similar numbers of sequenced blood memory CD4+ clonotypes, with averages of approximately 40,000 in patients and 30,000 to 35,000 in controls. No sequences matching autoreactive T cell clones were contained in some blood memory CD4+ repertoires from patients and controls.

Library generation was performed with the immunoSEQ multiplex PCR assay. As stored in TCRdb, this immuneACCESS dataset retains in-frame rearrangements with V and J assigned. A fraction of the clones does not appear; measured against another copy, unresolved V genes explain less than half of the discrepancy, and the remainder lacks a known reason. This sample lists around 27,000 clones; 80% to 90% were detected once. The ten most abundant clones make up under 1.3% of the sample. For TCR Vbeta sequencing, memory CD4+ T cells were sorted ex vivo from the peripheral blood of narcolepsy patients and healthy controls. About this clone: The antigen it binds to is not known. Base qualities are missing; no much larger clone stands one base away.

Trimming at the junction amounts to 1 base on V and 1 base on J, and the germline ends lie 17 bases apart. Per the germline V gene (reference sequence), SGHNT is the CDR1 and YYREEE is the CDR2. From the cysteine through the phenylalanine, the CDR3 covers 17 amino acids. Only CDR3 DNA is held: 51 bases, read in frame from base 1. Specimen: CD45RA- memory CD4+ T cells from PBMCs. Taken with the paper, the label for cell subset or site translates to: memory T cells sorted ex vivo from peripheral blood. The TCR comes from a human donor with narcolepsy. The rearranged segments are TRBV5-4 and TRBJ1-1, and possibly TRBD1, on 5 matching bases. The sequence in DNA is TGTGCCAGCAGCTTGACGGGGGGTCTACTGCAGAACACTGAAGCTTTCTTT. This sequence encodes CASSLTGGLLQNTEAFF.